This T cell receptor beta chain emerged from a study of T cells in Graves' hyperthyroidism and ophthalmopathy (dated by TCRdb to between 2018 and 2020). The study in broad terms: Peripheral blood was collected at initial diagnosis, before any treatment. TCR V-J signatures able to tell the groups apart were searched for in a discovery cohort of about a hundred patients, of whom 43 had Graves' ophthalmopathy and roughly 57 had stable Graves' hyperthyroidism. Prospective prediction of ophthalmopathy was tested in an independent validation cohort of 18 to 20 hyperthyroidism patients and some 17 patients who later progressed to ophthalmopathy. The 100 or so discovery patients were divided at random into training and test sets in a 7:3 ratio. In addition, the study compared T-cell repertoires in thyroid tissue and in blood from about 6 Graves' hyperthyroidism patients. Following sampling, methimazole starting at 30 mg daily was given to hyperthyroidism patients, and high-dose intravenous methylprednisolone was given to ophthalmopathy patients. The paper describes TCR Vbeta CDR3 sequencing of 120 to 150 peripheral blood samples, made up of approximately 40 ophthalmopathy patients, some 76 hyperthyroidism patients and 17 progressor patients. The paper as a whole reports these results and caveats: Sample size was not statistically predetermined, and investigators were not blinded to group allocation. During validation, the model predicted progression to ophthalmopathy a median of about 6.5 months ahead of onset, with almost 71% sensitivity and about 75% specificity. Ophthalmopathy was separated from stable hyperthyroidism by a 13 V-J signature model, with 85% to 90% sensitivity and 81% to 83% specificity obtained in cross-validation and 80%/75% obtained in testing. Most expanded thyroid clonotypes (frequency above 0.001) were also detected in blood, a finding suggesting that blood repertoires may reflect thyroid immune responses.

The sample holds many counts of this clonotype. Its antigen is unknown. Within one base of it there is no much larger clone, and no base qualities were kept. Amplification of TCR beta CDR3 regions was carried out from RNA transcripts. A first-round RT-PCR of the TCR CDR3 used the HTBI primer set with the Qiagen OneStep RT-PCR kit. Libraries were constructed in a second round of multiplex PCR, after which size selection and purification were carried out. Sequencing of the libraries was done on an Illumina HiSeq2000 using paired-end 100 bp reads. For the original study's pipeline: Raw data were processed with SOAPnuke, discarding reads with adapters, uncalled bases, mean Phred below 15, or no exact constant-primer or identifier match. High-quality paired reads were merged with COPE v1.2.5, and unique nucleotide sequences were defined as clonotypes. Clonotypes were aligned to IMGT TRBV, TRBD and TRBJ reference segments using MiTCR v1.1. The analysis included only V-J combinations with a frequency above 0.0001, which together covered about 99% of the repertoires. The TCS score was defined as the ratio of F50 (clonal expansion) to E x V (chaos), calculated using BLOSUM62-based TCRdist between CDR3 peptides within each V-J. Welch's t-statistics and random forest reduced approximately 520 V-J features to around 14, which were used in a naive Bayes classifier (R e1071). TCRdb redid the processing of the public reads, applying fastp at Q25 and MiXCR, and retained in-frame beta chains. Each entry is one CDR3 protein sequence, shown with its most common DNA and genes. The V and J calls here are based on TCRdb, not the publication. The sample records hundreds of thousands of distinct CDR3 sequences, 17% of which are singletons. Roughly 18% of the sample rests with the top ten.

Trimming takes 3 bases from V and 5 bases from J, and the germline ends sit 17 bases apart. From cysteine to phenylalanine, the CDR3 is 16 amino acids long. The retained sequence is limited to the CDR3, 48 bases, with the frame set at the first base. In the ophthalmopathy patients, disease was moderately to severely active, with a Clinical Activity Score of 3 or more, a NOSPECS grade of 4 or more, and a duration of less than 3 months. Exclusion was applied to patients with uncontrolled infections, other autoimmune diseases, pregnancy or lactation. Diagnoses relied on clinical symptoms, serum thyroxine and TRAb, thyroid ultrasound and orbital computed tomography. PBMCs were separated from over 9 ml of fresh peripheral blood using Ficoll-Paque density gradient centrifugation. Total RNA was extracted using Trizol reagent, and RNA quality was assessed on an Agilent 2100 Bioanalyzer.

Sequencing input: blood. This receptor was obtained from a woman aged 18-29 years with Graves' ophthalmopathy. Rearrangement joined TRBV12-3 or TRBV12-4 to TRBJ1-5, with no reliable assignment of the D segment. The CDR3 protein sequence reads: CASSFLDPEDDQPQHF. The bases are TGTGCCAGCAGTTTTTTGGACCCAGAGGATGATCAGCCCCAGCATTTT.